What follows are 16 T cell receptor beta chains derived from one specimen sequenced in a study of blood T cell repertoires in COVID-19. Profiled with immunoSEQ multiplex PCR; TCRdb holds only in-frame clones, not every one. The sample lists approximately 75,000 clones; approximately 86% were seen once. The sample consisted of peripheral blood. The receptors come from a man in his fifties with acute or convalescent COVID-19.

The rearrangement joins TRBV5-1 to TRBJ2-7, with a weak D call TRBD2 (6 bases). Germline CDR1 is SGHRS and CDR2 is YFSETQ. V was cut by 0 bases and J by 3 bases, with 13 bases left in between. The CDR3 contains 15 residues. CDR3 amino acids: CASSLVSSEYYEQYF. DNA of the CDR3: TGCGCCAGCAGCTTGGTTTCTAGCGAGTACTACGAGCAGTACTTC.

This chain connects TRBV5-1 to TRBJ1-3, with unresolved D. The CDR3 length is 14 residues. V lost 5 bases, J lost 0 bases, and 9 bases lay in between. The germline V gene encodes CDR1 SGHRS and CDR2 YFSETQ. CDR3 sequence (DNA): TGCGCCAGCAGGGCAGGCTCCTCTGGAAACACCATATATTTT. This gives the protein CASRAGSSGNTIYF.

This chain connects TRBV27 to TRBJ2-3; possible D gene TRBD1, 6 bases. Germline CDR1 MNHEY, CDR2 SMNVEV (reference sequence). Trimming cost V 6 bases and J 0 bases, with 16 bases left between them. The CDR3 has 16 residues. The CDR3 DNA follows: TGTGCCAGCAGACCTAAGGACAGCGCTAGCACAGATACGCAGTATTTT. It is translated as CASRPKDSASTDTQYF.

This clone was seen just once. The chain combines TRBV3-1 (or the pseudogene TRBV3-2) with TRBJ2-1; 8 bases agree with TRBD2. The CDR3 is 14 amino acids. V shed 4 bases, J shed 5 bases, and the junction held 4 bases outside the gene matches. Germline loops: CDR1 LGHDT, CDR2 YNNKEL (reference sequence). The CDR3 loop is CASSPGLVNNEQFF. The CDR3 coding sequence is TGTGCCAGCAGCCCGGGACTAGTCAACAATGAGCAGTTCTTC.

The chain joins TRBV7-9 to TRBJ1-1; D is uncertain. With 4 bases removed from V and 1 base from J, the gap between germline ends came to 7 bases. Germline V gene lookup returns CDR1 SEHNR and CDR2 FQNEAQ (reference sequence). The CDR3 is made up of 13 amino acids. The CDR3 protein is CASSSTENTEAFF. CDR3 bases: TGTGCCAGCAGCTCCACAGAGAACACTGAAGCTTTCTTT.

This chain joins TRBV25-1 and TRBJ1-2, with 8 bases aligning to TRBD1. Losses at the gene ends were 6 bases for V and 0 bases for J; bases not matched to a gene: 6. The CDR3 is made up of 15 amino acids. In germline, CDR1 is MGHDK, CDR2 SYGVNS. In DNA, the CDR3 is TGTGCCAGCAGCAGGACAGGGACTACTAACTATGGCTACACCTTC. Its translation: CASSRTGTTNYGYTF.

This clone occurred once. The chain is built from TRBV5-1 and TRBJ2-7, with unresolved D. Per germline, CDR1 SGHRS and CDR2 YFSETQ. The germline V and J ends were trimmed by 0 bases and 6 bases, with 13 bases remaining between them. The CDR3 runs to 14 residues. The CDR3 DNA follows: TGCGCCAGCAGCTTGGAGCCCAGCGTCGGCGAGCAGTACTTC. This gives the protein CASSLEPSVGEQYF.

The rearrangement joins TRBV13 to TRBJ1-1; D not certain. Germline V gene lookup returns CDR1 PRHDT and CDR2 FYEKMQ (reference sequence). Trimming took off 0 bases at V and 6 bases at J, with 5 bases between the two ends. This CDR3 is 12 amino acids long. The CDR3 spells CASSLGLAEAFF. The CDR3 DNA is TGTGCCAGCAGCTTAGGCCTCGCTGAAGCTTTCTTT.

V is TRBV5-1 and J is TRBJ1-6, with a possible D match to TRBD1 (6 bases). V gave up 6 bases and J gave up 10 bases, with 14 bases separating them. Per germline, CDR1 SGHRS and CDR2 YFSETQ. CDR3 length equals 13 residues. In DNA, the CDR3 is TGCGCCAGCACAGGGGAGGGAGAATCACCCCTCCACTTT. This translates into CASTGEGESPLHF.

The rearrangement joins TRBV2 to TRBJ1-3, with 7 bases identical to TRBD1. The length of the CDR3 is 14 residues. Germline lookup yields CDR1 SNHLY and CDR2 FYNNEI. The J segment lost 1 base and the V segment lost 7 bases, leaving 4 bases of the junction unmatched. CDR3 loop: CASTHRGSGNTIYF. DNA for the CDR3: TGTGCCAGCACCCACAGGGGATCTGGAAACACCATATATTTT.

V gene TRBV9 combines with J gene TRBJ1-2; 7 bases line up with TRBD1. The CDR3 runs 15 residues. The junction had 12 bases not matched to a gene; V was cut back by 0 bases and J by 10 bases. Germline CDR1 SGDLS, CDR2 YYNGEE. The CDR3 DNA reads TGTGCCAGCAGCGTAGAAGGTGGGGGACAGATGACCTACACCTTC. Encoded protein: CASSVEGGGQMTYTF.

V is TRBV30 and J is TRBJ2-7; 8 bases match TRBD1. Looked up from germline, CDR1 is GTSNPN and CDR2 is SVGIG (reference sequence). Trimming removed 4 bases from V and 1 base from J; junction bases left unmatched: 3. This CDR3 region has 13 residues. CDR3 sequence: CAWTTGGSYEQYF. The CDR3 DNA reads as TGTGCCTGGACTACAGGGGGATCCTACGAGCAGTACTTC. Filled out from reference TRBV30 and TRBJ2-7, the complete variable domain reads SQTIHQWPATLVQPVGSPLSLECTVEGTSNPNLYWYRQAAGRGLQLLFYSVGIGQISSEVPQNLSASRPQDRQFILSSKKLLLSDSGFYLCAWTTGGSYEQYFGPGTRLTVT.

This sequence joins TRBV19 and TRBJ2-1, with D possibly being TRBD1 (6 bases). The CDR3 runs 14 residues. Germline-derived CDR1 and CDR2 are LNHDA and SQIVND (reference sequence). V gave up 1 base and J gave up 6 bases, with 10 bases separating them. In DNA, the CDR3 is TGTGCCAGTAGTATAGGGGGGCCCACCAATGAGCAGTTCTTC. Residues: CASSIGGPTNEQFF.

This rearrangement joins TRBV4-1 to TRBJ1-5, with 8 bases matching TRBD1. The length of the CDR3 is 14 residues. Looked up from germline, CDR1 is MGHRA and CDR2 is YSYEKL. Trimming took 4 bases from V and 5 from J; bases not matched to a gene: 4. The CDR3, as DNA: TGCGCCAGCAGCCGATCAGGGGGCTATCAGCCCCAGCATTTT. Its translation: CASSRSGGYQPQHF.

The rearrangement uses TRBV12-3 or TRBV12-4 and TRBJ2-5; unclear D gene. Trimming removed 8 bases from V and 4 bases from J, with 5 bases in between. The CDR3 has 10 amino acids. The CDR3 bases are TGTGCCAGCGGTAGAGAGACCCAGTACTTC. Translated: CASGRETQYF.

The chain joins TRBV5-1 to TRBJ2-7, with D perhaps matching TRBD2 (5 bases). Between the trimmed V and J ends, which lost 7 bases and 2 bases, there was a span of 13 bases. The CDR3 is 13 residues long. Germline V gives CDR1 SGHRS, CDR2 YFSETQ. CDR3 sequence: CASSLREPYEQYF. The DNA of the CDR3 is TGCGCCAGCTCCCTGAGGGAGCCCTACGAGCAGTACTTC.